This TCR beta chain was retrieved from a study of blood T cell repertoires in COVID-19. Study in general: The origin of the acute and convalescent COVID-19 samples was the United States, Italy and Spain. Sources were T cells, B-cell-depleted T cells, or PBMCs; the material itself was cDNA or gDNA.

Original handling: By means of reference gene primer amplification, nucleated cell counts were estimated. Measured with immunoSEQ multiplex PCR; TCRdb has only the in-frame clones, and not every one. Clone size and the V and J calls come from that table; the DNA yielded D and trimming. The sample records 250,000 to 300,000 clones, approximately 90% being singletons. Material: peripheral blood. This clonotype originated in a woman in her 30s who had recovered from COVID-19.

The DNA of the CDR3 is TGTGCCAGCAGCCAAGGAAAGACTAGCATTCAAGAGACCCAGTACTTC. Its protein product is CASSQGKTSIQETQYF. V usage is TRBV14 and J usage is TRBJ2-5; 7 bases agree with TRBD2. In germline, CDR1 is SGHDN, CDR2 FVKESK. Losses at the gene ends were 1 base for V and 2 bases for J; bases not matched to a gene: 7. CDR3 size: 16 residues.